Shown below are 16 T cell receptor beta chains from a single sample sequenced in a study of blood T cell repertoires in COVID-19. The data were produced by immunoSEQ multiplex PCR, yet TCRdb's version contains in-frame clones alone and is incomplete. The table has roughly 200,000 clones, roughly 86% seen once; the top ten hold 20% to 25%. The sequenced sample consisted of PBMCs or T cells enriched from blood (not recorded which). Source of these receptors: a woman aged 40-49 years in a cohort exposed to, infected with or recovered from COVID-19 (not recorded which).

The CDR3 nucleotides read TGTGCCAGTATGGAGGGTTACACAGATACGCAGTATTTT. Protein: CASMEGYTDTQYF. This sequence joins TRBV19 and TRBJ2-3, with D maybe TRBD2 (6 bases). Trimming left V 7 bases short and J 2 bases short, with 10 bases between. Germline V CDR1 and CDR2: LNHDA, SQIVND (reference sequence). The CDR3 spans 13 residues.

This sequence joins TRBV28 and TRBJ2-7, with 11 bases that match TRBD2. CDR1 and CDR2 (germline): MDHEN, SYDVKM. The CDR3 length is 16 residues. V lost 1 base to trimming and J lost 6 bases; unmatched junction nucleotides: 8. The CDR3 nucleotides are TGTGCCAGCAGTTTATTGACTAGCGGGACTCTTCGCGAGCAGTACTTC. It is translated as CASSLLTSGTLREQYF. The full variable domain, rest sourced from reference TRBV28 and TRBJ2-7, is DVKVTQSSRYLVKRTGEKVFLECVQDMDHENMFWYRQDPGLGLRLIYFSYDVKMKEKGDIPEGYSVSREKKERFSLILESASTNQTSMYLCASSLLTSGTLREQYFGPGTRLTVT.

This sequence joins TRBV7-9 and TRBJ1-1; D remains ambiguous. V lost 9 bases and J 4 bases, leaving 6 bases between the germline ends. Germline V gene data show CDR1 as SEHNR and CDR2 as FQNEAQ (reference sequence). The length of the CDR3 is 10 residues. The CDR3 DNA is TGTGCCAGTACTACCACTGAAGCTTTCTTT. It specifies CASTTTEAFF.

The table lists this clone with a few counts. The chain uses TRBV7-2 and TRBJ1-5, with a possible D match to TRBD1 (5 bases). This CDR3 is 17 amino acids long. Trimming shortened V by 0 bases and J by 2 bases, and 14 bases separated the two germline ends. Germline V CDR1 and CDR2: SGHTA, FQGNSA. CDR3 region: CASSLAVQGWGNQPQHF. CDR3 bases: TGTGCCAGCAGCTTAGCGGTTCAGGGATGGGGCAATCAGCCCCAGCATTTT.

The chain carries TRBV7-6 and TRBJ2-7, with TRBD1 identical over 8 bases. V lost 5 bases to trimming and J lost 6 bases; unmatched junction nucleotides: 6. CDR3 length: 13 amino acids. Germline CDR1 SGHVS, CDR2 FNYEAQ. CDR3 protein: CASSLRTGTEQYF. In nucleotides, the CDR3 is TGTGCCAGCAGCCTCCGGACAGGGACCGAGCAGTACTTC.

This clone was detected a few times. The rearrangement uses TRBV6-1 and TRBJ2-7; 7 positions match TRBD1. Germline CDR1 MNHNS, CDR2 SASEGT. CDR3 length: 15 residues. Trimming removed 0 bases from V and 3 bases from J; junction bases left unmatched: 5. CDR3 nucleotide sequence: TGTGCCAGCAGTGAAGCTGAAGCAGGGGGCTACGAGCAGTACTTC. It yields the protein CASSEAEAGGYEQYF.

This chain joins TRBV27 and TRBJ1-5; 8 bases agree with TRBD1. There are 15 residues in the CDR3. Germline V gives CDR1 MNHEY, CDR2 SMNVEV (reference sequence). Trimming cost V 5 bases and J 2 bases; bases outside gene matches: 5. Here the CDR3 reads CASSTGTGGNQPQHF. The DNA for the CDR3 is TGTGCCAGCAGTACCGGGACAGGAGGCAATCAGCCCCAGCATTTT.

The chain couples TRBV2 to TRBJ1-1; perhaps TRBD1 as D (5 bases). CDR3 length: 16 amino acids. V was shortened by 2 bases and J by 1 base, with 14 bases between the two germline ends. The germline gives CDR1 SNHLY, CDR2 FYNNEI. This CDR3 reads CASSETGPGSNTEAFF. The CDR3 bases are TGTGCCAGCAGTGAAACAGGCCCCGGGTCGAACACTGAAGCTTTCTTT.

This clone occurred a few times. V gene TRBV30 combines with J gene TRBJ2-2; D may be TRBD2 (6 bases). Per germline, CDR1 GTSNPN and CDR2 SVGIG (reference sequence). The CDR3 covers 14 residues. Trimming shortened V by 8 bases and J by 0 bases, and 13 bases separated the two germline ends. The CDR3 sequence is CAGGGGPNTGELFF. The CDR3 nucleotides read TGTGCCGGAGGTGGAGGGCCGAACACCGGGGAGCTGTTTTTT.

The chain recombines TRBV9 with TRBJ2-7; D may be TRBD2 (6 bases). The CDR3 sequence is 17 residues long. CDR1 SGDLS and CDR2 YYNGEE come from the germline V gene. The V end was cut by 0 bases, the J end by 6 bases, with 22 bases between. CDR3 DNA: TGTGCCAGCAGCGTAGGCTTTAGCGGAACCTTAAGTGGCGAGCAGTACTTC. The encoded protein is CASSVGFSGTLSGEQYF.

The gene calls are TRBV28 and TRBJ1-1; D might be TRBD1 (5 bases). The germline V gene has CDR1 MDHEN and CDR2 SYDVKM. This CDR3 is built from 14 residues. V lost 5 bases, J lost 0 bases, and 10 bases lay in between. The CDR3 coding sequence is TGTGCCAGCAGTCGACAGCTCATGAACACTGAAGCTTTCTTT. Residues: CASSRQLMNTEAFF.

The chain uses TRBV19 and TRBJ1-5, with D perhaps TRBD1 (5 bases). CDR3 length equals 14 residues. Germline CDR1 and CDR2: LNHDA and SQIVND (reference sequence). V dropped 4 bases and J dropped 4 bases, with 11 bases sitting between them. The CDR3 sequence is CASSTAGYNQPQHF. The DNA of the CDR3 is TGTGCCAGTAGTACCGCAGGGTATAATCAGCCCCAGCATTTT.

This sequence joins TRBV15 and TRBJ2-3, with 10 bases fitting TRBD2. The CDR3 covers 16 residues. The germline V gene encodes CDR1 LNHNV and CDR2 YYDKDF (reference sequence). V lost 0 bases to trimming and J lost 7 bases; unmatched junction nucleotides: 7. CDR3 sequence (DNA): TGTGCCACCAGCAGAGATCAAGCGGGGGGGCAGAATACGCAGTATTTT. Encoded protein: CATSRDQAGGQNTQYF.

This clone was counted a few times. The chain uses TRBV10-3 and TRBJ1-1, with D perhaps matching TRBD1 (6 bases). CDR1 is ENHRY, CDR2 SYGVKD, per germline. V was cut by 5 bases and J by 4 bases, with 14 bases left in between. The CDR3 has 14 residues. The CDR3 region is CAISSSQGGTEAFF. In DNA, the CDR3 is TGTGCCATCAGTTCCTCACAAGGGGGCACTGAAGCTTTCTTT.

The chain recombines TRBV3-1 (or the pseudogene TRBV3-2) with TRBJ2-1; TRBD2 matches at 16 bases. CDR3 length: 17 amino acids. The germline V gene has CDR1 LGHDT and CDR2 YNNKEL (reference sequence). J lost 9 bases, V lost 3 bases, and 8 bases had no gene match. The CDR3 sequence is CASSHGTSGRVFVEQFF. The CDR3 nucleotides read TGTGCCAGCAGCCACGGGACTAGCGGGAGGGTGTTCGTTGAGCAGTTCTTC.

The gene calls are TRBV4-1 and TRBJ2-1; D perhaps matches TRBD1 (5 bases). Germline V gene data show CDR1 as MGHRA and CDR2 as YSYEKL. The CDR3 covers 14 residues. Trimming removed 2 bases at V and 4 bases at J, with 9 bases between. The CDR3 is CASSQSTEYNEQFF. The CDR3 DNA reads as TGCGCCAGCAGCCAATCGACAGAATACAATGAGCAGTTCTTC.